The text below deals with one TCR beta chain. The antigen remains unidentified. Axillary draining lymph nodes of breast cancer patients supplied the node samples. A single record per CDR3 protein comes from TCRdb applying MiXCR to the multiplex PCR reads. The table includes fewer than 200,000 distinct CDR3 sequences, around 33% detected once. The entry originates in a study of breast tumors, draining lymph nodes, adjacent tissues. Study conclusions and caveats: Compared with basal-like, luminal-like tumors shared significantly more repertoire with nontumor tissue. Tumor T cell lymph node origin was a supported hypothesis, not proven. Compared with lymph nodes, tumors were less diverse; compared with nontumor tissue, more.

Per the germline V gene, CDR1 is SGHTA and CDR2 is FQGTGA. CDR3 size: 17 residues. V dropped 5 bases and J dropped 4 bases, with 18 bases sitting between them. V is TRBV7-3 and J is TRBJ2-6; a weak D match, TRBD2 (5 bases). The receptor was derived from a female donor with breast cancer. Some clones in this sample may be carry-over from other donors' samples. The sequenced material came from axillary lymph node tissue. The CDR3 DNA follows: TGTGCCAGCAGCCTCACCAGCGGAAGCACCGGGGCCAACGTCCTGACTTTC. Translation gives CASSLTSGSTGANVLTF.